This T cell receptor beta chain was found in a study of cytomegalovirus exposure and HLA in healthy donors. As concerns this clone: Its antigen is as yet unknown.

The table came from immunoSEQ multiplex PCR; TCRdb's copy has only in-frame clones and leaves some out. Of about 200,000 clones listed, more than 75% are singletons. The CDR3 has 14 amino acids. Germline lookup yields CDR1 LNHDA and CDR2 SQIVND (reference sequence). V gave up 1 base and J gave up 6 bases, with 9 bases separating them. General study points: Specificity of three CMV-associated chains for CMV antigens was verified in vitro. For cytomegalovirus status, the classifier reportedly gave diagnoses with high specificity and sensitivity.

The source is a woman younger than 30 in good health and CMV-seronegative. The source material was PBMCs. The genes are TRBV19 and TRBJ1-4, with D possibly matching TRBD1 (5 bases). The CDR3 is CASSIGGTDEKLFF. DNA of the CDR3: TGTGCCAGTAGTATAGGCGGGACCGATGAAAAACTGTTTTTT.